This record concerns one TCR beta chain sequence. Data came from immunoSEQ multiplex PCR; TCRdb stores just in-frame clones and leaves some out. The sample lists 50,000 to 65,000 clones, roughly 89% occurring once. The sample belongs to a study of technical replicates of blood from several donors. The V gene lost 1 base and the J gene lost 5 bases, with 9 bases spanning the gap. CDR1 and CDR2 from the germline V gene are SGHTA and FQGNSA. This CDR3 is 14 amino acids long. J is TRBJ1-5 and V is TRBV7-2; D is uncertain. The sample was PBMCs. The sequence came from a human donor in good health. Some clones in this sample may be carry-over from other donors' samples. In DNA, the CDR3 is TGTGCCAGCAGCTTAGTCGGCGGATATCAGCCCCAGCATTTT. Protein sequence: CASSLVGGYQPQHF.